These T cell receptor beta chains were read from a single sample in a study of early T cells in non-severe SARS-CoV-2 infection. TCRdb recomputed calls from the 5' RACE reads with MiXCR, one row per CDR3 protein. The table includes more than 65,000 distinct CDR3 sequences, more than 12% detected once. This specimen consisted of whole blood, obtained at baseline. Receptors originate from an adult who was a healthcare worker with PCR-confirmed SARS-CoV-2 infection or an uninfected control (not recorded which). The CDR3 runs from the conserved cysteine through the conserved F or W. A D gene is named only where the DNA matches it firmly. Only some rows state a clone size, as once, few, many or a class for expanded clones.

CDR3 DNA: TGTGCCTCGACGACCGGGAGTGTCACAGATACGCAGTATTTT
CDR3 protein: CASTTGSVTDTQYF
clone size: many
V gene: TRBV12-3/TRBV12-4
J gene: TRBJ2-3
D gene: NA

CDR3 DNA: TGTGCCAGCAGCTTAGCGGCAGCCGGGACTAGCGCTTACAATGAGCAGTTCTTC
CDR3 protein: CASSLAAAGTSAYNEQFF
clone size: few
V gene: TRBV11-2
J gene: TRBJ2-1
D gene: TRBD2

CDR3 DNA: TGTGCCAGCAGCTCTCGGTCACGGGATGGGGATGAGCAGTTCTTC
CDR3 protein: CASSSRSRDGDEQFF
clone size: many
V gene: TRBV11-3
J gene: TRBJ2-1
D gene: NA

CDR3 DNA: TGTGCCAGCTCACTACAGACAGGGGGCAATGAGCAGTACTTC
CDR3 protein: CASSLQTGGNEQYF
clone size: few
V gene: TRBV18
J gene: TRBJ2-7
D gene: TRBD1

CDR3 DNA: TGTGCCAGCAGACTAGGGCGGGGGGAGCTGTTTTTT
CDR3 protein: CASRLGRGELFF
clone size: few
V gene: TRBV6-5
J gene: TRBJ2-2
D gene: NA

CDR3 DNA: TGCAGCACTGAAGCCGGGACTAGCGGGAGACAGGGCGAGCAGTTCTTC
CDR3 protein: CSTEAGTSGRQGEQFF
clone size: few
V gene: TRBV29-1
J gene: TRBJ2-1
D gene: TRBD2

CDR3 DNA: TGTGCCAGCAGCGCCGGAATGGAAACCGGGGAGCTGTTTTTT
CDR3 protein: CASSAGMETGELFF
clone size: few
V gene: TRBV9
J gene: TRBJ2-2
D gene: NA

CDR3 DNA: TGTGCCAGCAGTTTAGGGACTGTTTGGTACGAGCAGTACTTC
CDR3 protein: CASSLGTVWYEQYF
clone size: many
V gene: TRBV28
J gene: TRBJ2-7
D gene: NA

CDR3 DNA: TGTGCCAGCAGTCCACAGGAGCGCTCAGGAGGCTACACCTTC
CDR3 protein: CASSPQERSGGYTF
clone size: NA
V gene: TRBV28
J gene: TRBJ1-2
D gene: NA

CDR3 DNA: TGTGCCAGCAGCGCAGCCTACGAGCAGTACTTC
CDR3 protein: CASSAAYEQYF
clone size: many
V gene: TRBV7-2
J gene: TRBJ2-7
D gene: NA

CDR3 DNA: TGTGCCAGCAGAGAACAGGGTTCAGATACGCAGTATTTT
CDR3 protein: CASREQGSDTQYF
clone size: few
V gene: TRBV28
J gene: TRBJ2-3
D gene: NA

CDR3 DNA: TGTGCCAGCAGTGAGGGACAGGGCCCCACTGAAGCTTTCTTT
CDR3 protein: CASSEGQGPTEAFF
clone size: NA
V gene: TRBV12-3/TRBV12-4
J gene: TRBJ1-1
D gene: TRBD1

CDR3 DNA: TGCAGCGTTGCGGACAGGGCCACCTACGAGCAGTACTTC
CDR3 protein: CSVADRATYEQYF
clone size: NA
V gene: TRBV29-1
J gene: TRBJ2-7
D gene: TRBD1

CDR3 DNA: TGTGCCAGCAGTCGCTCGGGACAGGGCCCTCCGACCACAGATACGCAGTATTTT
CDR3 protein: CASSRSGQGPPTTDTQYF
clone size: NA
V gene: TRBV27
J gene: TRBJ2-3
D gene: TRBD1

CDR3 DNA: TGTGCCATCAGTGAGTCTCAAGATTCACCCCTCCACTTT
CDR3 protein: CAISESQDSPLHF
clone size: few
V gene: TRBV10-3
J gene: TRBJ1-6
D gene: NA

CDR3 DNA: TGTGCCAGCAGTGATCTAGCGGGTGGCTACAATGAGCAGTTCTTC
CDR3 protein: CASSDLAGGYNEQFF
clone size: medium-sized
V gene: TRBV6-4
J gene: TRBJ2-1
D gene: TRBD2

CDR3 DNA: TGCAGTGCTAGCGGGCGGCTTACCAGGAACACCGGGGAGCTGTTTTTT
CDR3 protein: CSASGRLTRNTGELFF
clone size: NA
V gene: TRBV20-1
J gene: TRBJ2-2
D gene: NA

CDR3 DNA: TGTGCCAGTCGAGACAGGGGGAAGCTTTATAGCAATCAGCCCCAGCATTTT
CDR3 protein: CASRDRGKLYSNQPQHF
clone size: few
V gene: TRBV19
J gene: TRBJ1-5
D gene: TRBD1

CDR3 DNA: TGTGCCAGCAGTCCCCTCGGGATTAACTATGGCTACACCTTC
CDR3 protein: CASSPLGINYGYTF
clone size: many
V gene: TRBV28
J gene: TRBJ1-2
D gene: NA

CDR3 DNA: TGTGCCAGTAGTATAGCCCTGACTAGCGGGAAAGGTTTAGGTGAGCAGTTCTTC
CDR3 protein: CASSIALTSGKGLGEQFF
clone size: many
V gene: TRBV19
J gene: TRBJ2-1
D gene: TRBD2

CDR3 DNA: TGTGCCAGCAGCCCCCGAGGAACCACGGGCGAGCAGTTCTTC
CDR3 protein: CASSPRGTTGEQFF
clone size: few
V gene: TRBV14
J gene: TRBJ2-1
D gene: NA

CDR3 DNA: TGTGCCAGCAGTGAAATGGGAGCGGGAGGTCACACAGATACGCAGTATTTT
CDR3 protein: CASSEMGAGGHTDTQYF
clone size: NA
V gene: TRBV2
J gene: TRBJ2-3
D gene: TRBD2

CDR3 DNA: TGCGCCAGCAGCCAAGAGAGGGGAAATCAGCCCCAGCATTTT
CDR3 protein: CASSQERGNQPQHF
clone size: few
V gene: TRBV4-1
J gene: TRBJ1-5
D gene: NA

CDR3 DNA: TGTGCCAGTAGCTCCCGCCGGGACAGGGCCAGGCAGCCCCAGCATTTT
CDR3 protein: CASSSRRDRARQPQHF
clone size: few
V gene: TRBV19
J gene: TRBJ1-5
D gene: TRBD1

CDR3 DNA: TGTGCCGCTCAGGGAGGGGACTATGGCTACACCTTC
CDR3 protein: CAAQGGDYGYTF
clone size: few
V gene: TRBV10-3
J gene: TRBJ1-2
D gene: NA

CDR3 DNA: TGTGCCAGCAGTTCCCTGACGGCCTCCTACGAGCAGTACTTC
CDR3 protein: CASSSLTASYEQYF
clone size: NA
V gene: TRBV28
J gene: TRBJ2-7
D gene: NA

CDR3 DNA: TGTGCCATCCCCGGGACGGTAAGCAATCAGCCCCAGCATTTT
CDR3 protein: CAIPGTVSNQPQHF
clone size: many
V gene: TRBV19
J gene: TRBJ1-5
D gene: NA